These 8 T cell receptor beta chains share one sample of origin, sequenced in a study of OX40 agonist ivuxolimab in advanced cancers. Method: immunoSEQ multiplex PCR; TCRdb's copy keeps in-frame clones and lacks some. The data contain 100,000 to 110,000 clones, roughly 90% of them singletons. The sample here was CD4+ or CD8+ T cells sorted from blood, taken in a trial of the OX40 agonist ivuxolimab. These receptor sequences come from an adult with an advanced solid tumor such as melanoma, head and neck, liver or kidney cancer.

This chain connects TRBV5-4 to TRBJ2-7; unclear D gene. The CDR3 contains 13 residues. Trimming cost V 4 bases and J 4 bases, with 12 bases left between them. CDR1 and CDR2 (germline): SGHNT, YYREEE (reference sequence). CDR3 sequence reads: CASSPTPPYEQYF. The CDR3 region has the DNA TGTGCCAGCAGCCCGACCCCCCCTTACGAGCAGTACTTC. Drawing the rest from reference TRBV5-4 and TRBJ2-7, the complete variable domain is ETGVTQSPTHLIKTRGQQVTLRCSSQSGHNTVSWYQQALGQGPQFIFQYYREEENGRGNFPPRFSGLQFPNYSSELNVNALELDDSALYLCASSPTPPYEQYFGPGTRLTVT.

The V call is TRBV6-5, the J call TRBJ2-4, with D uncertain. The CDR3 is 16 amino acids. Germline values: CDR1 MNHEY, CDR2 SVGAGI. Trimming pared 0 bases from V and 0 bases from J, leaving 9 bases between. The CDR3 is CASSYSLSLAKNIQYF. CDR3 DNA: TGTGCCAGCAGTTACTCGTTATCCCTAGCCAAAAACATTCAGTACTTC.

The J gene is TRBJ2-5, the V gene TRBV18; 9 bases fit TRBD1. The CDR3 covers 14 residues. V shed 3 bases and J 4 bases; nucleotides not matched to a gene: 3. Germline CDR1 is KGHSH and CDR2 is LQKENI. DNA for the CDR3: TGTGCCAGCTCACCGAACAGGGGGCGAGAGACCCAGTACTTC. Translation: CASSPNRGRETQYF.

The J gene is TRBJ2-3, the V gene TRBV5-1, with D perhaps matching TRBD1 or TRBD2 (5 bases each). Trimming took off 3 bases at V and 2 bases at J, with 13 bases between the two ends. Looked up from germline, CDR1 is SGHRS and CDR2 is YFSETQ. CDR3 size: 15 residues. As DNA, the CDR3 is TGCGCCAGCAGCTCCGGGACCGTCGCCACAGATACGCAGTATTTT. Its translation: CASSSGTVATDTQYF.

The chain employs TRBV11-2 and TRBJ1-1; 7 bases match TRBD1. CDR1 is SGHAT and CDR2 is FQNNGV in the germline V gene. The junction had 6 bases not matched to a gene; V was cut back by 2 bases and J by 3 bases. CDR3 length equals 15 residues. For the CDR3, the DNA is TGTGCCAGCAGCTTATTCCGACAGGGAGACACTGAAGCTTTCTTT. It yields the protein CASSLFRQGDTEAFF.

This chain joins TRBV30 and TRBJ2-3; D is unresolved. The germline V gene encodes CDR1 GTSNPN and CDR2 SVGIG (reference sequence). V was cut by 5 bases and J by 6 bases, with 15 bases left in between. This CDR3 region has 13 residues. The CDR3 reads CAWESKQSDTQYF. The CDR3 DNA sequence: TGTGCCTGGGAGAGTAAGCAGTCGGATACGCAGTATTTT.

This chain uses TRBV2 with TRBJ2-5, with no clear D. V lost 3 bases, J lost 4 bases, and 6 bases lay in between. Germline CDR1 and CDR2: SNHLY and FYNNEI. The CDR3 consists of 12 residues. The DNA for the CDR3 is TGTGCCAGCAGTGAGGCGTTAGAGACCCAGTACTTC. Protein: CASSEALETQYF.

The rearrangement links TRBV7-3 to TRBJ2-1; D is ambiguous. This CDR3 has 14 residues. V lost 6 bases and J lost 7, with 16 bases in between. Germline values: CDR1 SGHTA, CDR2 FQGTGA. The CDR3 region is CASRFDPAANEQFF. CDR3 DNA sequence: TGTGCCAGCAGGTTTGACCCTGCAGCAAATGAGCAGTTCTTC.